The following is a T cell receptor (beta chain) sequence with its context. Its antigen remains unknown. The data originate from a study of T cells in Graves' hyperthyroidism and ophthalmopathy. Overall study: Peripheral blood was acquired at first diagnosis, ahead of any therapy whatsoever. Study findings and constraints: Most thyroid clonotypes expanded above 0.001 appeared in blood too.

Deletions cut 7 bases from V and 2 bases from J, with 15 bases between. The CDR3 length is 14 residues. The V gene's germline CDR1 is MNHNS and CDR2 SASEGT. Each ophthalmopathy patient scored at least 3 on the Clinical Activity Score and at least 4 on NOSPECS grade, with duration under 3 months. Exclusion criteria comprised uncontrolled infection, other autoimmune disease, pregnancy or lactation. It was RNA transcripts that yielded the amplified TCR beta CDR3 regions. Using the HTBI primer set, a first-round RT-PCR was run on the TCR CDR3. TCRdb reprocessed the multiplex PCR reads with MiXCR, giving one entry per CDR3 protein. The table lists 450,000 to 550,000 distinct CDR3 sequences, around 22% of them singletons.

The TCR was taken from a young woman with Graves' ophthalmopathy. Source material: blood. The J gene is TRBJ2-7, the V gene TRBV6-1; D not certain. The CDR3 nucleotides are TGTGCCAGCACCCGGGTACCCAAGGCCTACGAGCAGTACTTC. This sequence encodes CASTRVPKAYEQYF.